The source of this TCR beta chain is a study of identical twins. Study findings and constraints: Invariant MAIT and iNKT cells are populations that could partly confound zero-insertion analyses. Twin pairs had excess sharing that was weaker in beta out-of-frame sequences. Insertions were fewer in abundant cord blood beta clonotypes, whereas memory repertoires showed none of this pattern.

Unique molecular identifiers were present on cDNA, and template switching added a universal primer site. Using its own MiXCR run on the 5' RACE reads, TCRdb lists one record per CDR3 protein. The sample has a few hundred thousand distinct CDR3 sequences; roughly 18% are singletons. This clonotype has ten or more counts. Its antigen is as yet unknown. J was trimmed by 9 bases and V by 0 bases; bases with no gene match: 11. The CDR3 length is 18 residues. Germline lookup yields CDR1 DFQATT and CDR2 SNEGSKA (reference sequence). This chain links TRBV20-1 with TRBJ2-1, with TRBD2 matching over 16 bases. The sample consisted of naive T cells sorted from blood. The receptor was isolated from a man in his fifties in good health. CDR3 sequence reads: CSARDIMGLAGGSGEQFF. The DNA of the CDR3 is TGCAGTGCTAGAGACATTATGGGACTAGCGGGAGGGTCGGGTGAGCAGTTCTTC.